Presented here are 18 T cell receptor beta chains from one specimen sequenced in a study of PD-1 blockade in classical Hodgkin lymphoma (dated by TCRdb to the early 2020s). What the time point label conveys for this sample: cycle 2 day 1 (C2D1) of nivolumab. Every trial patient had relapsed after autologous stem cell transplantation, and cohorts A, B and C differed in prior brentuximab vedotin exposure. Library generation was performed with the immunoSEQ multiplex PCR assay. Held by TCRdb, this immuneACCESS table contains in-frame sequences only and omits some clones. Under half of the omission traces to an unresolved V gene where checked; the cause of the rest is unknown. The sample table shows 25,000 to 35,000 clones, and around four fifths are seen once. The ten biggest clones cover 20% to 25% of the sample. Sequencing was performed on peripheral blood mononuclear cells (PBMCs), taken before the second cycle of nivolumab. The origin of the receptors is a human donor with classical Hodgkin lymphoma.

The V call is TRBV5-1, the J call TRBJ2-3; D assignment may be TRBD1 or TRBD2 (6 bases each). CDR3 length: 15 residues. V shed 0 bases and J shed 5 bases, with 13 bases lying between them. Per germline, CDR1 SGHRS and CDR2 YFSETQ. CDR3 protein: CASSLEGGSGDTQYF. The DNA for the CDR3 is TGCGCCAGCAGCTTGGAAGGGGGGTCCGGAGATACGCAGTATTTT.

The chain joins TRBV7-9 to TRBJ1-2, with D uncertain. Germline CDR1 reads SEHNR; CDR2 reads FQNEAQ (reference sequence). Trimming took 4 bases from V and 3 from J, leaving 12 bases between them. This CDR3 contains 14 residues. The CDR3: CASSSPGLYYGYTF. In DNA, the CDR3 is TGTGCCAGCAGCTCCCCAGGACTTTACTATGGCTACACCTTC.

This clone appeared a single time. The chain is built from TRBV5-6 and TRBJ2-7, with 9 bases fitting TRBD1. The CDR3 loop spans 15 amino acids. Per germline, CDR1 SGHDT and CDR2 YYEEEE. The trim removed 3 bases at V and 3 bases at J, leaving 7 bases unmatched. CDR3 bases: TGTGCCAGCAGCTGGGGCCTGGACAGGGGCTACGAGCAGTACGTC. Amino acid sequence: CASSWGLDRGYEQYV.

This clone was recorded once. The V call is TRBV6-1, the J call TRBJ2-5, with TRBD2 matching 8 bases. This CDR3 is 13 amino acids long. The ends lost 6 bases at V and 5 bases at J; junction bases unmatched: 5. Germline loops: CDR1 MNHNS, CDR2 SASEGT. CDR3 coding DNA: TGTGCCAGCAGGCGGGGCGGGGGGGAGACCCAGTACTTC. Translation gives CASRRGGGETQYF.

The chain uses TRBV4-2 and TRBJ2-7; TRBD2 matches 14 bases. The germline V gene encodes CDR1 LGHNA and CDR2 YNFKEQ. The CDR3 runs 17 residues. Trimming took 5 bases from V and 4 from J; bases not matched to a gene: 10. The CDR3, as DNA: TGTGCCAGCAGCGCATTGACTAGCGGGAGGGCCCCATACGAGCAGTACTTC. The encoded protein is CASSALTSGRAPYEQYF.

This chain joins TRBV29-1 and TRBJ2-3; D not certain. The CDR3 loop spans 11 amino acids. CDR1 is SQVTM, CDR2 ANQGSEA, per germline. Trimming took off 4 bases at V and 4 bases at J, with 6 bases between the two ends. CDR3 DNA: TGCAGCGTTGTGCCGGCAGATACGCAGTATTTT. Translation gives CSVVPADTQYF.

This chain links TRBV19 with TRBJ1-4; tentatively, D is TRBD1 (5 bases). Germline CDR1 is LNHDA and CDR2 is SQIVND (reference sequence). This CDR3 contains 15 residues. V was pared by 4 bases and J by 2 bases, with 11 bases between. In nucleotides, the CDR3 is TGTGCCAGTAGTAGGCCTGGGGGGACTAATGAAAAACTGTTTTTT. Protein product: CASSRPGGTNEKLFF.

The chain uses TRBV4-3 and TRBJ2-3, with no clear D. The CDR3 is 16 residues long. Trimming shortened V by 3 bases and J by 1 base, and 14 bases separated the two germline ends. CDR1 and CDR2 from the germline V gene are LGHNA and YSLEER. In nucleotides, the CDR3 is TGCGCCAGCAGCCAGGACGAGAGGTTGGGCACAGATACGCAGTATTTT. Protein: CASSQDERLGTDTQYF.

The V and J genes are TRBV5-6 and TRBJ1-1, with 8 positions matching TRBD1. V shed 4 bases and J 6 bases; nucleotides not matched to a gene: 5. This CDR3 is 13 amino acids long. CDR1 is SGHDT, CDR2 YYEEEE, per germline. CDR3 region: CASSNQGASEAFF. DNA for the CDR3: TGTGCCAGCAGCAACCAGGGGGCTTCTGAAGCTTTCTTT. Supplemented by reference TRBV5-6 and TRBJ1-1, the full variable domain reads DAGVTQSPTHLIKTRGQQVTLRCSPKSGHDTVSWYQQALGQGPQFIFQYYEEEERQRGNFPDRFSGHQFPNYSSELNVNALLLGDSALYLCASSNQGASEAFFGQGTRLTVV.

The CDR3 coding sequence is TGTGCCAGCAGAAACCGGGACTGGTCCTACAATGAGCAGTTCTTC. It yields the protein CASRNRDWSYNEQFF. J is TRBJ2-1 and V is TRBV2, with TRBD2 as a possible D gene (6 bases). The V end lost 6 bases, the J end lost 1 base, and 13 bases lay between the germline ends. The V gene's germline CDR1 is SNHLY and CDR2 FYNNEI. The CDR3 runs to 15 residues.

The genes are TRBV7-9 and TRBJ1-5; 9 bases fit TRBD1. CDR1 and CDR2 (germline): SEHNR, FQNEAQ (reference sequence). Germline trimming cut 4 bases from V and 6 bases from J; bases unmatched to any gene: 10. CDR3 length: 16 amino acids. The DNA for the CDR3 is TGTGCCAGCAGCTCAACCGGGACAGGGATACTTCAGCCCCAGCATTTT. Amino acids: CASSSTGTGILQPQHF. Full variable domain (remainder filled in from reference TRBV7-9 and TRBJ1-5): DTGVSQNPRHKITKRGQNVTFRCDPISEHNRLYWYRQTLGQGPEFLTYFQNEAQLEKSRLLSDRFSAERPKGSFSTLEIQRTEQGDSAMYLCASSSTGTGILQPQHFGDGTRLSIL.

The genes are TRBV7-9 and TRBJ2-1; either TRBD1 or TRBD2 may fit D (5 bases each). Between the trimmed V and J ends, which lost 6 bases and 8 bases, there was a span of 14 bases. The germline gives CDR1 SEHNR, CDR2 FQNEAQ (reference sequence). The CDR3 length is 13 residues. The CDR3 loop reads CASSSGLGDEQFF. CDR3 bases: TGTGCCAGCAGTTCAGGGCTGGGAGATGAGCAGTTCTTC.

The V call is TRBV18, the J call TRBJ2-7; TRBD2 aligns across 12 bases. This CDR3 has 16 amino acids. Trimming removed 3 bases from V and 7 bases from J; junction bases left unmatched: 10. Germline CDR1 KGHSH, CDR2 LQKENI. The CDR3 sequence: CASSPSSGLAGNEQYF. CDR3 nucleotides: TGTGCCAGCTCACCCTCCTCCGGACTAGCGGGAAATGAGCAGTACTTC.

The V gene is TRBV5-5, the J gene TRBJ1-2, with 8 bases that match TRBD1. The trim removed 2 bases at V and 4 bases at J, leaving 7 bases unmatched. CDR3 length: 15 amino acids. CDR1 is SGHKS and CDR2 is YYEKEE in the germline V gene (reference sequence). CDR3 sequence: CASSFLGQGGYGYTF. The CDR3 DNA is TGTGCCAGCAGCTTTCTAGGACAGGGAGGCTATGGCTACACCTTC.

This chain connects TRBV7-9 to TRBJ2-7; TRBD1 matches 8 bases. The CDR3 totals 15 residues. Germline lookup yields CDR1 SEHNR and CDR2 FQNEAQ (reference sequence). With V trimmed by 5 bases and J by 4 bases, 10 bases remained unmatched. CDR3 sequence reads: CASSRSTGAVYEQYF. CDR3 nucleotides: TGTGCCAGCAGCAGGTCGACAGGGGCCGTATACGAGCAGTACTTC.

The CDR3 loop is CASSHGLADEQYF. The CDR3 bases are TGCGCCAGCAGCCATGGACTAGCGGACGAGCAGTACTTC. The rearrangement uses TRBV4-3 and TRBJ2-7, with TRBD2 matching 10 bases. The length of the CDR3 is 13 residues. Trimming took 3 bases from V and 5 from J; bases not matched to a gene: 1. Per germline, CDR1 LGHNA and CDR2 YSLEER.

The chain recombines TRBV2 with TRBJ1-2; unclear D gene. The V gene's germline CDR1 is SNHLY and CDR2 FYNNEI. The CDR3 extends over 14 amino acids. Trimming took off 5 bases at V and 8 bases at J, with 18 bases between the two ends. In nucleotides, the CDR3 is TGTGCCAGCAGTTATCGCGTCAATAGGGAGGGCTACACCTTC. Protein: CASSYRVNREGYTF.

The chain has TRBV7-2 and TRBJ2-7, with D possibly called TRBD1 or TRBD2 (5 bases each). V gave up 6 bases and J gave up 0 bases, with 15 bases separating them. The length of the CDR3 is 15 residues. Germline assignment: CDR1 SGHTA and CDR2 FQGNSA. CDR3 in amino acids: CASREGSGTSYEQYF. CDR3 nucleotides: TGTGCCAGCAGAGAAGGGTCCGGGACCTCCTACGAGCAGTACTTC.